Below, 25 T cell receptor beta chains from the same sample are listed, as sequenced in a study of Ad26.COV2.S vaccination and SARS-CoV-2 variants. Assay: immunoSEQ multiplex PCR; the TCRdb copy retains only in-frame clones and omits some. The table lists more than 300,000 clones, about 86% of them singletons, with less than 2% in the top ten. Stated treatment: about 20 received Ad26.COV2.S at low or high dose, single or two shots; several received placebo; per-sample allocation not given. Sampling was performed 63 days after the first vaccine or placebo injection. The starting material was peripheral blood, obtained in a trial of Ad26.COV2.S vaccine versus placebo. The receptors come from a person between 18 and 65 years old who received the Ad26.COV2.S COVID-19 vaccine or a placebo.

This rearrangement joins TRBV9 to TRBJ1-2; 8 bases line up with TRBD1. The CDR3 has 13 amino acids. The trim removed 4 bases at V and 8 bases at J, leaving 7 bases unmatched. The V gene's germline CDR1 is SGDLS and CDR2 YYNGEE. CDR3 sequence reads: CASSSTGGVGYTF. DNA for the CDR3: TGTGCCAGCAGCAGTACAGGGGGAGTGGGCTACACCTTC.

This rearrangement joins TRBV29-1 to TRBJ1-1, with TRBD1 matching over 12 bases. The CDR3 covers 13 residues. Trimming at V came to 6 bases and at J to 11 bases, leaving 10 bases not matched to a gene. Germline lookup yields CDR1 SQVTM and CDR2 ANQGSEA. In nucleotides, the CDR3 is TGCAGCGTCGGGGACAGGGGGCCCGTTGGGGCTTTCTTT. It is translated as CSVGDRGPVGAFF.

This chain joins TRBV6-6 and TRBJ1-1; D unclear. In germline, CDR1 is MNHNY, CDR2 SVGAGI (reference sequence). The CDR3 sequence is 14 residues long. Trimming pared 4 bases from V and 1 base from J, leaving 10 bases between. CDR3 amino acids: CASSFSIRNTEAFF. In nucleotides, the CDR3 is TGTGCCAGCAGTTTCAGTATAAGGAACACTGAAGCTTTCTTT.

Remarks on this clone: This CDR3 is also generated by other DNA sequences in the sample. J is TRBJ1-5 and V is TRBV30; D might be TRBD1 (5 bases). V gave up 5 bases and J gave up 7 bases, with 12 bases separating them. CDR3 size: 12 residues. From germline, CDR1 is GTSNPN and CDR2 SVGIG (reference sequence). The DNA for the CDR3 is TGTGCCTGGGGGGGATTCAACCAGCCCCAGCATTTT. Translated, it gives CAWGGFNQPQHF.

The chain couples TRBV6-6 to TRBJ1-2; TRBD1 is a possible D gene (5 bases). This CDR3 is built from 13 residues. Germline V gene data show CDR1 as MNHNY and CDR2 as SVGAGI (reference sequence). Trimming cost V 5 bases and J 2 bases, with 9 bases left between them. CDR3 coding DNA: TGTGCCAGCAGTCGGGGCCCGAACTATGGCTACACCTTC. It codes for CASSRGPNYGYTF.

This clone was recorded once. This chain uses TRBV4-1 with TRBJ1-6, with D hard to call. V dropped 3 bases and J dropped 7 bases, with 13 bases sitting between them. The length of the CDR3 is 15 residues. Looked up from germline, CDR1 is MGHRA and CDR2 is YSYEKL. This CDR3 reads CASSHQRQSNSPLHF. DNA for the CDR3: TGCGCCAGCAGCCACCAAAGGCAGTCAAATTCACCCCTCCACTTT.

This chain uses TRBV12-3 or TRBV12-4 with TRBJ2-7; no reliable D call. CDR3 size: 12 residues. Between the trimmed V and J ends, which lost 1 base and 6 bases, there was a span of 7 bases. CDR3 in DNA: TGTGCCAGCAGTTTAGGGGGTCCCGAGCAGTACTTC. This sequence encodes CASSLGGPEQYF.

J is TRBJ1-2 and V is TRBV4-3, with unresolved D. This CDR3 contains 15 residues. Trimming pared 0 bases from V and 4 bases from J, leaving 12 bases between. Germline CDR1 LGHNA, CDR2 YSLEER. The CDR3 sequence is CASSQDQNTIYGYTF. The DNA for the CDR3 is TGCGCCAGCAGCCAAGATCAGAACACTATCTATGGCTACACCTTC.

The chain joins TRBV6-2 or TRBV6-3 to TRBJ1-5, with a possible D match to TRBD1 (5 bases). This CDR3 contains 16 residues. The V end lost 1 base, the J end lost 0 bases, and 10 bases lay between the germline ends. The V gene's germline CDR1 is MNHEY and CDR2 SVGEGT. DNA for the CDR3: TGTGCCAGCAGTTACTTCGGGGCTTATAGCAATCAGCCCCAGCATTTT. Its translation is CASSYFGAYSNQPQHF.

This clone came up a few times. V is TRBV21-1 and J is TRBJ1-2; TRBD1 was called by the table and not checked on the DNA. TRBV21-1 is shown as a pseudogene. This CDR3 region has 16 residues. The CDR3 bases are TGTGCCAGCAGCACCCGAGTGGGACAGGGGCCCTATGGCTACACCTTC. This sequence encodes CASSTRVGQGPYGYTF.

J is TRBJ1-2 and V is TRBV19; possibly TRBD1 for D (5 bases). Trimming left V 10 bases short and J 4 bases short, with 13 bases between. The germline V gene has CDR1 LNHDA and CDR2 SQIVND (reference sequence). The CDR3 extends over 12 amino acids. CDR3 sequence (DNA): TGTGCCACCCCGGACAAATTCTATGGCTACACCTTC. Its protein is CATPDKFYGYTF.

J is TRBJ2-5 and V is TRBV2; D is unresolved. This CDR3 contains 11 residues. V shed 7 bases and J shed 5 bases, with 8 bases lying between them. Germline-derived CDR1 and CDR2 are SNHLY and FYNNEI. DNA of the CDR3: TGTGCCAGCATGTTTCGGGAGACCCAGTACTTC. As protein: CASMFRETQYF.

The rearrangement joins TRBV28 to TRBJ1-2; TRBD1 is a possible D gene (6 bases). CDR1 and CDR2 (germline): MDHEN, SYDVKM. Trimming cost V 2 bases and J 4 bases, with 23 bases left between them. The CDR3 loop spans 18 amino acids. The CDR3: CASSLPLTGAVRGYGYTF. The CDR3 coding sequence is TGTGCCAGCAGTTTACCCCTGACAGGAGCCGTTCGTGGCTATGGCTACACCTTC.

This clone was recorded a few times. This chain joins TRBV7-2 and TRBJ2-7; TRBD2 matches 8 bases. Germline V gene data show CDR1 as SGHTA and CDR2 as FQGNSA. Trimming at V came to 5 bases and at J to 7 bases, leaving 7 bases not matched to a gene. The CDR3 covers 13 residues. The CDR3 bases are TGTGCCAGCAGCCCGGGGGGGGCCAGGGAGCAGTACTTC. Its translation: CASSPGGAREQYF. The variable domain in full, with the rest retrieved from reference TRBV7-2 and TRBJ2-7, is GAGVSQSPSNKVTEKGKDVELRCDPISGHTALYWYRQSLGQGLEFLIYFQGNSAPDKSGLPSDRFSAERTGGSVSTLTIQRTQQEDSAVYLCASSPGGAREQYFGPGTRLTVT.

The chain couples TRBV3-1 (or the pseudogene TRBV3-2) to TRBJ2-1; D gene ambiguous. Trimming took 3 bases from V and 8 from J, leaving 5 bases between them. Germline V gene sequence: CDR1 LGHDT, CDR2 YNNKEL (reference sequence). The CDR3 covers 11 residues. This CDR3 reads CASSHLHEQFF. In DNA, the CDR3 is TGTGCCAGCAGCCATCTTCATGAGCAGTTCTTC.

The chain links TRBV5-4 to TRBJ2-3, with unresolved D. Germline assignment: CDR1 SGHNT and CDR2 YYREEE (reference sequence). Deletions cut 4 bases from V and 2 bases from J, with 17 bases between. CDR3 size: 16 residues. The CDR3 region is CASSQNTKHHTDTQYF. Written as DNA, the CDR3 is TGTGCCAGCAGCCAAAACACTAAACACCACACAGATACGCAGTATTTT.

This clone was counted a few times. DNA for the CDR3: TGTGCCATCAGTGAGGACGCAGGTACTGAAGCTTTCTTT. The encoded protein is CAISEDAGTEAFF. The V gene is TRBV10-3, the J gene TRBJ1-1; D uncertain. CDR3 length: 13 amino acids. V was pared by 2 bases and J by 5 bases, with 9 bases between. CDR1 ENHRY and CDR2 SYGVKD come from the germline V gene.

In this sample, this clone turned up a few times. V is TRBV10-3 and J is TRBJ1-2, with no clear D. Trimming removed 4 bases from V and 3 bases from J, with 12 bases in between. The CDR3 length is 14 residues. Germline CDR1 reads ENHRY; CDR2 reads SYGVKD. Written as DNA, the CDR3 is TGTGCCATCAGTGGTTGGAGGGAGGACTATGGCTACACCTTC. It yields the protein CAISGWREDYGYTF.

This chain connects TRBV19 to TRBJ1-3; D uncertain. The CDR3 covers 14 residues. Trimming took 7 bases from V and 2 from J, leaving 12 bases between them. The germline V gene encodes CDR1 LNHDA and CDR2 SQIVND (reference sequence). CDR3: CASTVRRAGNTIYF. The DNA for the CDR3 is TGTGCCAGTACCGTCAGAAGAGCTGGAAACACCATATATTTT.

CDR3 sequence reads: CASSQDPQLAGLYNEQFF. The CDR3 bases are TGTGCCAGCAGCCAAGACCCCCAACTAGCGGGCCTTTACAATGAGCAGTTCTTC. V and J are TRBV4-2 and TRBJ2-1, with 9 positions matching TRBD2. Germline CDR1 is LGHNA and CDR2 is YNFKEQ. Trimming removed 0 bases from V and 4 bases from J; junction bases left unmatched: 10. The CDR3 covers 18 residues.

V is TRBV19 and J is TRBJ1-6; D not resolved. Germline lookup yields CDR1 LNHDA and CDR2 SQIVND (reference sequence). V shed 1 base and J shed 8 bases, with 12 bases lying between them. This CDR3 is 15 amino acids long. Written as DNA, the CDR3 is TGTGCCAGTAGTATAGCCAGACCCTTGCATTCACCCCTCCACTTT. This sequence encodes CASSIARPLHSPLHF.

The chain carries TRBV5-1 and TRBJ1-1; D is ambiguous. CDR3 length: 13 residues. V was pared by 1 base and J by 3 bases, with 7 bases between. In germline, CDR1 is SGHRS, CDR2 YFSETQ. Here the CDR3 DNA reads TGCGCCAGCAGCTTGTATGGGGACACTGAAGCTTTCTTT. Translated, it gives CASSLYGDTEAFF.

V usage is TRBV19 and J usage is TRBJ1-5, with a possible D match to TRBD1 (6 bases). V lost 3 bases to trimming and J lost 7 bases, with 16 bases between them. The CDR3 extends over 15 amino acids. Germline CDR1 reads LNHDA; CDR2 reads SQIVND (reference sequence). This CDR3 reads CASSIREGVKQPQHF. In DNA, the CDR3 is TGTGCCAGTAGTATCAGGGAGGGGGTTAAGCAGCCCCAGCATTTT.

The chain's CDR3 is CSAASVEQFF. The CDR3 DNA follows: TGCAGTGCTGCTAGCGTGGAGCAGTTCTTC. This chain connects TRBV20-1 to TRBJ2-1; perhaps TRBD2 as D (6 bases). Looked up from germline, CDR1 is DFQATT and CDR2 is SNEGSKA (reference sequence). There are 10 residues in the CDR3. The V end lost 5 bases, the J end lost 10 bases, and 9 bases lay between the germline ends.

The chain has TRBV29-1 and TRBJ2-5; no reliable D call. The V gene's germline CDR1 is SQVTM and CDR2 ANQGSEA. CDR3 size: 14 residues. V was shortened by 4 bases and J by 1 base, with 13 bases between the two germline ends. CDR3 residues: CSVGADGRQETQYF. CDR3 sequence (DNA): TGCAGCGTTGGGGCAGATGGGCGCCAAGAGACCCAGTACTTC.